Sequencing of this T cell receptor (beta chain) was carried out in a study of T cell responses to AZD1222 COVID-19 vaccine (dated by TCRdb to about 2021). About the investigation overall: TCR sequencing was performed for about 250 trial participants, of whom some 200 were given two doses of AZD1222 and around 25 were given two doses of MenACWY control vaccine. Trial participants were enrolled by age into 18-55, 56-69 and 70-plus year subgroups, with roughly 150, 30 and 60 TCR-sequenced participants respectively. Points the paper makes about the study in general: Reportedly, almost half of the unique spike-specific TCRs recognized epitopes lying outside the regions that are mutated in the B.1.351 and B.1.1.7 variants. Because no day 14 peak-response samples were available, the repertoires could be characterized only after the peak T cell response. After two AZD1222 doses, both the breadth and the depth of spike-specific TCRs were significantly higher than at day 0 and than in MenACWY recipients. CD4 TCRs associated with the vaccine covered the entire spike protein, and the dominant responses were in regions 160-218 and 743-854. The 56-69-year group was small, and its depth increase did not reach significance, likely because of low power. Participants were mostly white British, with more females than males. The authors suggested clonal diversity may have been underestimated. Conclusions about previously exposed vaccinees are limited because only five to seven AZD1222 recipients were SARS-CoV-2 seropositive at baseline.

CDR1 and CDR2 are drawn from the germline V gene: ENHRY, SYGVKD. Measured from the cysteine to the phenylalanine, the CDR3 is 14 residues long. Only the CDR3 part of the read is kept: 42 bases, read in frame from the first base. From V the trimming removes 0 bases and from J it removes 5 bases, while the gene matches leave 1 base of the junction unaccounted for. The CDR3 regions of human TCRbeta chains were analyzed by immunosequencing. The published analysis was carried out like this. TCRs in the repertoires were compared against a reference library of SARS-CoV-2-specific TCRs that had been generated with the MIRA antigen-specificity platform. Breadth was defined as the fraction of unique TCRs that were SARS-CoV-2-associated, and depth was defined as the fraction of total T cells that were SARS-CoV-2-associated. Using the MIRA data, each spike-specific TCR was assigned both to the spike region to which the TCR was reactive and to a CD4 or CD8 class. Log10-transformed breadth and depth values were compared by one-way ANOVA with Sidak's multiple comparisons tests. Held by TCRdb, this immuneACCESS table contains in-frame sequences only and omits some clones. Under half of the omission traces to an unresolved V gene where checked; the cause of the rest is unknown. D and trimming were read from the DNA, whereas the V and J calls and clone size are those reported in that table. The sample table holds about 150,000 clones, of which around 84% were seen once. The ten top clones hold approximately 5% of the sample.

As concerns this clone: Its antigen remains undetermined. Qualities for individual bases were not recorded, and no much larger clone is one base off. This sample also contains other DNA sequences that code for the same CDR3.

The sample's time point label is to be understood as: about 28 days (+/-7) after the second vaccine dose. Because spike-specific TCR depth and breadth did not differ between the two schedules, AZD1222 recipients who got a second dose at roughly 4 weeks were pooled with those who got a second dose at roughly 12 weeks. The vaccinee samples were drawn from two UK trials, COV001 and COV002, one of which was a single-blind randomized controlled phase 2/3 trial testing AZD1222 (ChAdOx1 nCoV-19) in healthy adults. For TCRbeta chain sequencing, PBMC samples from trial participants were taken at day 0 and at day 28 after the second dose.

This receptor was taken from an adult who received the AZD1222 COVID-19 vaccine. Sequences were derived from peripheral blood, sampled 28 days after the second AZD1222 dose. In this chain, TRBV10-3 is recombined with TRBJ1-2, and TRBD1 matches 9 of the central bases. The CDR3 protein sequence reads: CAISESDRGYGYTF. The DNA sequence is TGTGCCATCAGTGAGTCCGACAGGGGGTATGGCTACACCTTC.